This passage covers 15 T cell receptor beta chains from one sample sequenced in a study of T cell repertoires in cytomegalovirus infection. TCRdb reanalysed the reads using MiXCR and keeps one entry per CDR3 protein. This table holds approximately 260,000 distinct CDR3 sequences, about a sixth found once. Sample: CD8+ T cells from PBMCs. The receptors here all came from a human donor in good health (CMV status not recorded). Some clones in this sample may be carry-over from other donors' samples.

As DNA, the CDR3 is TGTGCCAGCAGTCCCGTCTTTGCGGAGCCATCCACAGATACGCAGTATTTT. Its translation is CASSPVFAEPSTDTQYF. The chain links TRBV27 to TRBJ2-3; D is uncertain. Germline values: CDR1 MNHEY, CDR2 SMNVEV (reference sequence). Deletions cut 5 bases from V and 2 bases from J, with 20 bases between. The CDR3 totals 17 residues.

This clonotype was seen more than once but under ten times. The chain couples TRBV6-2 or TRBV6-3 to TRBJ1-2, with D possibly being TRBD1 (6 bases). The CDR3 covers 18 residues. V was pared by 2 bases and J by 0 bases, with 19 bases between. CDR1 is MNHEY and CDR2 is SVGEGT in the germline V gene. In nucleotides, the CDR3 is TGTGCCAGCAGTTACGACAGGACCCGAAATCTACCTAACTATGGCTACACCTTC. Its translation: CASSYDRTRNLPNYGYTF.

The chain recombines TRBV27 with TRBJ2-1; 7 positions match TRBD2. V shed 2 bases, J shed 4 bases, and the junction held 5 bases outside the gene matches. Germline CDR1 reads MNHEY; CDR2 reads SMNVEV (reference sequence). There are 15 residues in the CDR3. CDR3 coding DNA: TGTGCCAGCAGTTTACGAGGACTAGTTTACAATGAGCAGTTCTTC. Protein: CASSLRGLVYNEQFF.

This chain links TRBV6-6 with TRBJ2-7; the D gene is possibly TRBD2 (5 bases). The CDR3 length is 11 residues. Germline V CDR1 and CDR2: MNHNY, SVGAGI (reference sequence). Between the trimmed V and J ends, which lost 7 bases and 6 bases, there was a span of 10 bases. CDR3 nucleotides: TGTGCCAGCATAGGAGGACGCGAGCAGTACTTC. This sequence encodes CASIGGREQYF.

This clonotype has at least ten counts. The chain carries TRBV7-9 and TRBJ2-5; 7 bases align to TRBD1. The CDR3 is 14 amino acids. Trimming cost V 5 bases and J 0 bases; bases outside gene matches: 3. Germline assignment: CDR1 SEHNR and CDR2 FQNEAQ (reference sequence). The CDR3 loop is CASSEDRNQETQYF. The CDR3 nucleotides are TGTGCCAGCAGCGAGGACAGGAACCAAGAGACCCAGTACTTC. Based on the CDR3 plus reference TRBV7-9 and TRBJ2-5, the full variable domain is DTGVSQNPRHKITKRGQNVTFRCDPISEHNRLYWYRQTLGQGPEFLTYFQNEAQLEKSRLLSDRFSAERPKGSFSTLEIQRTEQGDSAMYLCASSEDRNQETQYFGPGTRLLVL.

This clonotype was counted ten times or more. The CDR3 region has the DNA TGCGCCAGCAGCGCGAGCGTGGTGGGCACTGAAGCTTTCTTT. Its translation is CASSASVVGTEAFF. The chain carries TRBV4-1 and TRBJ1-1; no clear D. V was cut by 5 bases and J by 4 bases, with 14 bases left in between. The CDR3 covers 14 residues. Germline-derived CDR1 and CDR2 are MGHRA and YSYEKL.

This clonotype came up a few times. The rearrangement links TRBV28 to TRBJ2-7, with unresolved D. The V gene's germline CDR1 is MDHEN and CDR2 SYDVKM. CDR3 length equals 15 residues. V was clipped by 5 bases and J by 0 bases, with 14 bases between them. The CDR3 region is CASSRTVVSSYEQYF. The CDR3 DNA reads TGTGCCAGCAGTCGGACGGTGGTGAGCTCCTACGAGCAGTACTTC.

This clonotype has ten or more counts. V usage is TRBV27 and J usage is TRBJ2-1; possible D gene TRBD1, 6 bases. The CDR3 loop spans 12 amino acids. Per the germline V gene, CDR1 is MNHEY and CDR2 is SMNVEV (reference sequence). V gave up 5 bases and J gave up 9 bases, with 11 bases separating them. CDR3 residues: CASSTLRGEQFF. Here the CDR3 DNA reads TGTGCCAGCAGTACTCTCAGGGGTGAGCAGTTCTTC.

The CDR3 DNA reads as TGCAGTGCTAGGGGACTAGAAAACGACCAGTACTTC. Protein sequence: CSARGLENDQYF. This chain connects TRBV20-1 to TRBJ2-4; 8 nucleotides align to TRBD2. Germline lookup yields CDR1 DFQATT and CDR2 SNEGSKA (reference sequence). This CDR3 region has 12 residues. V lost 3 bases to trimming and J lost 13 bases; unmatched junction nucleotides: 8.

This clonotype has a single count. The chain couples TRBV11-1 to TRBJ2-6; no clear D. Per germline, CDR1 SGHAT and CDR2 FQDESV (reference sequence). The V end lost 2 bases, the J end lost 2 bases, and 10 bases lay between the germline ends. The CDR3 runs to 16 residues. DNA of the CDR3: TGTGCCAGCAGCTTACGAAGAGGAACTGGGGCCAACGTCCTGACTTTC. The encoded protein is CASSLRRGTGANVLTF. The variable domain in full, with the rest retrieved from reference TRBV11-1 and TRBJ2-6, is EAEVAQSPRYKITEKSQAVAFWCDPISGHATLYWYRQILGQGPELLVQFQDESVVDDSQLPKDRFSAERLKGVDSTLKIQPAELGDSAMYLCASSLRRGTGANVLTFGAGSRLTVL.

Only a few counts were recorded for this clonotype. The CDR3 reads CASSPGLAGGYEQYF. DNA for the CDR3: TGTGCCAGCAGCCCGGGACTAGCGGGGGGCTACGAGCAGTACTTC. The chain uses TRBV5-4 and TRBJ2-7; 15 bases align to TRBD2. Germline loops: CDR1 SGHNT, CDR2 YYREEE (reference sequence). V lost 4 bases to trimming and J lost 3 bases; unmatched junction nucleotides: 2. The CDR3 contains 15 residues.

This clonotype showed up just a few times. This chain connects TRBV6-2 or TRBV6-3 to TRBJ1-6, with D tentatively TRBD1 (6 bases). The CDR3 has 13 amino acids. Germline V gives CDR1 MNHEY, CDR2 SVGEGT. Trimming cost V 6 bases and J 10 bases, with 13 bases left between them. The CDR3 DNA reads as TGTGCCAGCAGACACAGGGAGGGCTCACCCCTCCACTTT. Translating gives CASRHREGSPLHF.

The rearrangement joins TRBV29-1 to TRBJ2-1, with TRBD2 as a possible D gene (5 bases). V was cut by 8 bases and J by 8 bases, with 19 bases left in between. Germline CDR1 is SQVTM and CDR2 is ANQGSEA. The CDR3 totals 13 residues. The CDR3 protein is CSISRSVSDEQFF. The DNA of the CDR3 is TGCAGCATTTCTCGTAGCGTGTCCGATGAGCAGTTCTTC.

This clonotype was detected many times. The chain couples TRBV7-9 to TRBJ1-3; tentatively, D is TRBD1 (6 bases). CDR1 and CDR2 from the germline V gene are SEHNR and FQNEAQ (reference sequence). The CDR3 has 15 amino acids. V lost 0 bases, J lost 4 bases, and 10 bases lay in between. CDR3 nucleotide sequence: TGTGCCAGCAGCTTAGCACAGGGACCCGGAAACACCATATATTTT. Translating it yields CASSLAQGPGNTIYF.

This clonotype has at least ten counts. J is TRBJ1-2 and V is TRBV7-9; 7 bases are shared with TRBD1. This CDR3 has 14 residues. The germline CDR1 and CDR2 sequences are SEHNR and FQNEAQ (reference sequence). V shed 2 bases, J shed 8 bases, and the junction held 8 bases outside the gene matches. The CDR3 DNA follows: TGTGCCAGCAGCTTAAATGACAGGGAAGGCGGCTACACCTTC. This gives the protein CASSLNDREGGYTF.